One and the same sample provided the 10 T cell receptor beta chains below, sequenced in a study of blood T cells in healthy people across ages. A J-beta primer mix and a sample-barcoded 5' primer were used in a second PCR of about 7 to 12 cycles. TCRdb called the 5' RACE reads again in MiXCR, with one record for every CDR3 protein. The sample shows 650,000 to 800,000 distinct CDR3 sequences, roughly half of them seen only once. Sequencing was carried out using blood. Every receptor here comes from a woman at least 80 years old in good health.

This clonotype occurred many times. CDR3 in DNA: TGTGCCAGCAGCCAAGTGTCAGCGGATACGCAGTATTTT. Its translation is CASSQVSADTQYF. The gene calls are TRBV3-1 and TRBJ2-3; no firm D call. CDR3 length: 13 amino acids. CDR1 is LGHDT and CDR2 is YNNKEL in the germline V gene (reference sequence). Trimming left V 1 base short and J 6 bases short, with 8 bases between.

The chain carries TRBV5-1 and TRBJ1-2; D is unclear. V gave up 4 bases and J gave up 0 bases, with 10 bases separating them. CDR3 length: 14 amino acids. Germline V gene data show CDR1 as SGHRS and CDR2 as YFSETQ. The CDR3 sequence is CASSGSGANYGYTF. The CDR3 nucleotides are TGCGCCAGCAGCGGGAGTGGAGCTAACTATGGCTACACCTTC.

The DNA of the CDR3 is TGTGCCAGCAGCTATGACAGGGGTGGATACGAGCAGTACTTC. This encodes CASSYDRGGYEQYF. The chain uses TRBV6-6 and TRBJ2-7; 8 nucleotides match TRBD1. There are 14 residues in the CDR3. J lost 4 bases, V lost 6 bases, and 8 bases had no gene match. CDR1 MNHNY and CDR2 SVGAGI come from the germline V gene (reference sequence).

This clonotype was counted only a few times. This CDR3 is CASSQDLFRARYNEQYF. CDR3 coding DNA: TGTGCCAGCAGCCAAGATTTGTTCAGGGCTCGCTACAATGAGCAGTACTTC. The gene calls are TRBV4-2 and TRBJ2-1, with a tentative D call TRBD1 (5 bases). Near its end, the DNA agrees better with TRBJ2-7, so the J call may be wrong. This CDR3 has 17 amino acids. CDR1 and CDR2 (germline): LGHNA, YNFKEQ.

This clonotype was recorded many times. CDR3 loop: CASSLRGSLNIQYF. CDR3 coding DNA: TGTGCCAGCAGCTTAAGGGGGAGCCTTAACATTCAGTACTTC. This chain uses TRBV7-2 with TRBJ2-4, with D perhaps matching TRBD1 (6 bases). Deletions cut 2 bases from V and 7 bases from J, with 12 bases between. Germline V lookup: CDR1 SGHTA, CDR2 FQGNSA. The CDR3 runs to 14 residues.

On this clonotype itself: One junction end does not reproduce the germline sequence, and a read error may be involved. The V gene is TRBV20-1, the J gene TRBJ2-3, with D perhaps matching TRBD1 or TRBD2 (5 bases each). The CDR3 has 13 amino acids. Germline V gene sequence: CDR1 DFQATT, CDR2 SNEGSKA (reference sequence). The CDR3 sequence is CSERGQSIDTQYF. The DNA for the CDR3 is TGCAGTGAACGGGGCCAGAGCATAGATACGCAGTATTTT.

This clonotype was recorded once. This rearrangement joins TRBV20-1 to TRBJ2-2; D not certain. Germline lookup yields CDR1 DFQATT and CDR2 SNEGSKA (reference sequence). The CDR3 has 14 residues. Trimming shortened V by 3 bases and J by 4 bases, and 12 bases separated the two germline ends. Here the CDR3 reads CSARAQPATGELFF. For the CDR3, the DNA is TGCAGTGCTAGGGCCCAGCCGGCCACCGGGGAGCTGTTTTTT.

V usage is TRBV15 and J usage is TRBJ1-3; D is undetermined. Germline CDR1 reads LNHNV; CDR2 reads YYDKDF (reference sequence). This CDR3 has 15 amino acids. Trimming removed 0 bases at V and 6 bases at J, with 12 bases between. DNA for the CDR3: TGTGCCACCAGCAGAGAGAAGGGTTTAGTAAACACCATATATTTT. Residues: CATSREKGLVNTIYF.

This clonotype has only one observation. This chain links TRBV6-1 with TRBJ2-4, with 8 bases lining up with TRBD1. The V gene's germline CDR1 is MNHNS and CDR2 SASEGT. CDR3 length: 18 amino acids. Germline trimming cut 5 bases from V and 0 bases from J; bases unmatched to any gene: 12. CDR3 coding DNA: TGTGCCAGCAGTCCCGCGGACAGGGTCCTTCTAGCCAAAAACATTCAGTACTTC. Its protein is CASSPADRVLLAKNIQYF.

Comment on this clonotype: A single base separates this from a much larger clone, so it may be a read error. The chain is built from TRBV7-2 and TRBJ2-5; TRBD2 aligns across 7 bases. CDR1 is SGHTA and CDR2 is FQGNSA in the germline V gene. This CDR3 is 14 amino acids long. The CDR3 spells CAGSLGRAQETQYF. As DNA, the CDR3 is TGTGCCGGCAGCTTAGGGAGGGCTCAAGAGACCCAGTACTTC. The complete variable domain, with remaining parts taken from reference TRBV7-2 and TRBJ2-5, reads GAGVSQSPSNKVTEKGKDVELRCDPISGHTALYWYRQSLGQGLEFLIYFQGNSAPDKSGLPSDRFSAERTGGSVSTLTIQRTQQEDSAVYLCAGSLGRAQETQYFGPGTRLLVL.